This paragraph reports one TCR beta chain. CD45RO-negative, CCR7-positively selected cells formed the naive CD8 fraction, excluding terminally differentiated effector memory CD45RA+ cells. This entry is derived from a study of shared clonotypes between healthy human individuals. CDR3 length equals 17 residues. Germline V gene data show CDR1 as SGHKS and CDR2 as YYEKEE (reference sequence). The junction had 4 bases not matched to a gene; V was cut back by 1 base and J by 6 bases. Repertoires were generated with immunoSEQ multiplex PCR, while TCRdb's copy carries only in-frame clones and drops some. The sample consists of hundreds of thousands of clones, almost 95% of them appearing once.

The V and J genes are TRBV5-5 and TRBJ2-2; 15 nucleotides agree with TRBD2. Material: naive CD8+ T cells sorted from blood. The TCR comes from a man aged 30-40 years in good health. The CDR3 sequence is CASSLTGLAGGPGELFF. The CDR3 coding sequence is TGTGCCAGCAGCTTGACCGGACTAGCGGGAGGGCCCGGGGAGCTGTTTTTT.